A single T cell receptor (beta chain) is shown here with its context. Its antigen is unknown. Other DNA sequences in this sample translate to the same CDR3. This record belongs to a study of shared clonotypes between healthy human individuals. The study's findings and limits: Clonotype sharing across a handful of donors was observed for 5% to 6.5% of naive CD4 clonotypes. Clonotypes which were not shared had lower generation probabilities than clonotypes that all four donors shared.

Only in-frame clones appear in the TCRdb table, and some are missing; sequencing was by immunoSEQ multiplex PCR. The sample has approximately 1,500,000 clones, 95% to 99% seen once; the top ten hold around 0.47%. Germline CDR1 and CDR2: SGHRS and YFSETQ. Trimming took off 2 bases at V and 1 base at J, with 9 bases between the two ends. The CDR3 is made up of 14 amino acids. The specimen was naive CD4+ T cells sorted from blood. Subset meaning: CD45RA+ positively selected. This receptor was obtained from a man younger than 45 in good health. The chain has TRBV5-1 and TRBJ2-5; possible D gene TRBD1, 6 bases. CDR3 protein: CASSLQGLQETQYF. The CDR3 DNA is TGCGCCAGCAGCTTACAGGGTCTCCAAGAGACCCAGTACTTC. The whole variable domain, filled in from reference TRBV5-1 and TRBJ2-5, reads KAGVTQTPRYLIKTRGQQVTLSCSPISGHRSVSWYQQTPGQGLQFLFEYFSETQRNKGNFPGRFSGRQFSNSRSEMNVSTLELGDSALYLCASSLQGLQETQYFGPGTRLLVL.